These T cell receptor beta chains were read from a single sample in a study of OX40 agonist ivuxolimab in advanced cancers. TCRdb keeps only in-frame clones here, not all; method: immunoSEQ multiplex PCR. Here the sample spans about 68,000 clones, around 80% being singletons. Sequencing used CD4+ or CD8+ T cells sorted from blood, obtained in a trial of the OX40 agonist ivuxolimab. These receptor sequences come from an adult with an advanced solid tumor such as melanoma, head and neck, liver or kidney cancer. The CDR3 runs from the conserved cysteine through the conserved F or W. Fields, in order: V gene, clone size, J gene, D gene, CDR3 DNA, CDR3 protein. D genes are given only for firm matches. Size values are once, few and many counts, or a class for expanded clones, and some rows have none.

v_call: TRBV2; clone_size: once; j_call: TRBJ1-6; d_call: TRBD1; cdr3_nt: TGTGCCAGCAGTGAACGGACAGGGGGTTCTTCACCCCTCCACTTT; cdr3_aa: CASSERTGGSSPLHF
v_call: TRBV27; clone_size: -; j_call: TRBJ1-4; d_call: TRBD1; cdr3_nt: TGTGCCAGCAGTTTTGGGACAGGGGGATCAACTAATGAAAAACTGTTTTTT; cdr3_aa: CASSFGTGGSTNEKLFF
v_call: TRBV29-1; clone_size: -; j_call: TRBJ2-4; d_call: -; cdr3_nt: TGCAGCGTTGAAGTCAGGGCCATAGCCAAAAACATTCAGTACTTC; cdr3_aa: CSVEVRAIAKNIQYF
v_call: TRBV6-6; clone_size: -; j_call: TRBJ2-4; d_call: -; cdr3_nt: TGTGCCAGCAGTTACGACAACCTAGCCAAAAACATTCAGTACTTC; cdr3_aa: CASSYDNLAKNIQYF
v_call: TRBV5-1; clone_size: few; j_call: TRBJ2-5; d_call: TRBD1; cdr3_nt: TGCGCCAGCAGCCCCGGGACAGTCGAGATAGAGACCCAGTACTTC; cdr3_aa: CASSPGTVEIETQYF
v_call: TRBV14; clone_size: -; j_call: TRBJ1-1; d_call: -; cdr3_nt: TGTGCCAGCAGCCAAAGATCAGCTATGAACACTGAAGCTTTCTTT; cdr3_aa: CASSQRSAMNTEAFF
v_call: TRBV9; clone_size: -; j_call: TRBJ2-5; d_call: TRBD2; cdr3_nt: TGTGCCAGCAGCGGTACTAGCGGAGACCGACAGGAGACCCAGTACTTC; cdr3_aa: CASSGTSGDRQETQYF
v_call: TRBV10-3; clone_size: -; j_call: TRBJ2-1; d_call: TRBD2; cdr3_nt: TGTGCCATCAGTGGAGGGGGGGGACTAGCAGAATACAATGAGCAGTTCTTC; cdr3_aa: CAISGGGGLAEYNEQFF
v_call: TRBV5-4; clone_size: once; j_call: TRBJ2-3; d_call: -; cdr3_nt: TGTGCCAGCAGCTTAGAAGATACGCAGTATTTT; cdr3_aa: CASSLEDTQYF
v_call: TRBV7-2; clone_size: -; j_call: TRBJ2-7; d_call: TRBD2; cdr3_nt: TGTGCCAGCAGCTTAGTGGGTAGCGGGAGTGGCGAGCAGTACTTC; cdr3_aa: CASSLVGSGSGEQYF
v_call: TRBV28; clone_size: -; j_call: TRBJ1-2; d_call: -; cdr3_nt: TGTGCCAGCCGCCGCCGCTTATATGGCTACACCTTC; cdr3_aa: CASRRRLYGYTF
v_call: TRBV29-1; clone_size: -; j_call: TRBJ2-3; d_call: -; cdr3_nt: TGCAGCGTTGGTCAGGGCCCAAGGGATACGCAGTATTTT; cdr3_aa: CSVGQGPRDTQYF
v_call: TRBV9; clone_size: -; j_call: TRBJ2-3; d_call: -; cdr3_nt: TGTGCCAGCAGCGTAGGGCACACAGATACGCAGTATTTT; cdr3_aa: CASSVGHTDTQYF
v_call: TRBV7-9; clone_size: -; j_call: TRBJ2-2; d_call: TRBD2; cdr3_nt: TGTGCCAGCAGCTTAAAGCCCTCACTGGCGGGAGACAACACCGGGGAGCTGTTTTTT; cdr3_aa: CASSLKPSLAGDNTGELFF
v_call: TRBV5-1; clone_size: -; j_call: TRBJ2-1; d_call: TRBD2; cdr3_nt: TGCGCCAGCAGCTTGGTTAGCGGGAGTTACAATGAGCAGTTCTTC; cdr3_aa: CASSLVSGSYNEQFF
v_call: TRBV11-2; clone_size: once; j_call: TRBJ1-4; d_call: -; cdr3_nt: TGTGCCAGCAGTTTCACAGGGAGTAATGAAAAACTGTTTTTT; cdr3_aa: CASSFTGSNEKLFF
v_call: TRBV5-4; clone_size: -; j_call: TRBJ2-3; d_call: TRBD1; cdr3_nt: TGTGCCAGCAGCTTTGACCAGGGTACTGCAGGGGGGCAGTATTTT; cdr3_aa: CASSFDQGTAGGQYF
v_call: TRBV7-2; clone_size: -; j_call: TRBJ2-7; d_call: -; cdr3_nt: TGTGCCAGCAGCTTAAGGCTAGCTGAAGCCTCCTACGAGCAGTACTTC; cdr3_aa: CASSLRLAEASYEQYF
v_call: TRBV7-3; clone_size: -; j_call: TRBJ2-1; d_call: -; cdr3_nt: TGTGCCAGCAGCTTAATCGGCTTCGCCAATGAGCAGTTCTTC; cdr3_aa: CASSLIGFANEQFF
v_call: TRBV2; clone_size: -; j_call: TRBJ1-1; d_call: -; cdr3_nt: TGTGCCAGCGGGGAGCAGGGTAGAGGAACTGAAGCTTTCTTT; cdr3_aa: CASGEQGRGTEAFF
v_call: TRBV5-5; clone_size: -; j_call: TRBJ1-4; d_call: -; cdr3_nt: TGTGCCAGCAGCTTTCAGGGGAGTGAAAAACTGTTTTTT; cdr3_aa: CASSFQGSEKLFF
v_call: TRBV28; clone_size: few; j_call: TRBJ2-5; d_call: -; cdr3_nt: TGTGCCAGCGATCCCCCGGGTTGGCCAGAGGAAGAGACCCAGTACTTC; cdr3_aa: CASDPPGWPEEETQYF
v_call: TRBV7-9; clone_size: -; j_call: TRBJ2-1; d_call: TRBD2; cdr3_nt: TGTGCCAGCAGCCTAGGAGGGACTAGCGGGAGGGTTGAGCAGTTCTTC; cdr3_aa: CASSLGGTSGRVEQFF
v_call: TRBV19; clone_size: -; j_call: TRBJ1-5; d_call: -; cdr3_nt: TGTGCCAGTAGTACGGGACGGGGGTATCAGCCCCAGCATTTT; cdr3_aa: CASSTGRGYQPQHF
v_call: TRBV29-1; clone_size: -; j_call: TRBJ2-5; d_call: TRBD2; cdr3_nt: TGCAGCCATTCCTTGCTGACTAGCGGGAGAGGAGGGTCGGAGACCCAGTACTTC; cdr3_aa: CSHSLLTSGRGGSETQYF
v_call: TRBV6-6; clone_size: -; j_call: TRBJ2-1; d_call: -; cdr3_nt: TGTGCCAGCAGTTACCCTCTAGCGCAGGACAATGAGCAGTTCTTC; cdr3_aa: CASSYPLAQDNEQFF
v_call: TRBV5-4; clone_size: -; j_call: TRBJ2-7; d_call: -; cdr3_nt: TGTGCCAGCAGCTTGGACGTCCATACCTACGAGCAGTACTTC; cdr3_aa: CASSLDVHTYEQYF
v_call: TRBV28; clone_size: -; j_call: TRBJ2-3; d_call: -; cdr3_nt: TGTGCCAGCAGTAGGTCGAGCACAGATACGCAGTATTTT; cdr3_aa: CASSRSSTDTQYF
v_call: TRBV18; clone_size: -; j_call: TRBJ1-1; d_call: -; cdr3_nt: TGTGCCAGCTCACCACCGAGGGGAGAGGGGACTGAAGCTTTCTTT; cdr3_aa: CASSPPRGEGTEAFF
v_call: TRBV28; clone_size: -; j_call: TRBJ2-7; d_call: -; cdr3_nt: TGTGCCAGCGAAAACCCGGGACGGGTCTACGAGCAGTACTTC; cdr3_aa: CASENPGRVYEQYF
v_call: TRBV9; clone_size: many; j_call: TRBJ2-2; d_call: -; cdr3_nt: TGTGCCAGCAGCGTTACTTCGCGCGGGATGAACACCGGGGAGCTGTTTTTT; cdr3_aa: CASSVTSRGMNTGELFF
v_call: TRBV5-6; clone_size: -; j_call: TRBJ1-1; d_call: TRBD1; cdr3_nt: TGTGCCAGCAGCTTAGGCGACAGGGGGGATGGGAACACTGAAGCTTTCTTT; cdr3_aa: CASSLGDRGDGNTEAFF
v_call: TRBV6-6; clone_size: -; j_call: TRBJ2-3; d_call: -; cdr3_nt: TGTGCCAGCAGTCCTGACGGAGGGACGCAGTATTTT; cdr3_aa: CASSPDGGTQYF
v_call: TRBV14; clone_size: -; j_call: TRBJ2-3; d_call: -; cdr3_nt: TGTGCCAGCAGCCAGGACCATGCGGATACGCAGTATTTT; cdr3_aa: CASSQDHADTQYF
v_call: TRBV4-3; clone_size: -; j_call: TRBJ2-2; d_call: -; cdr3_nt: TGCGCCAGCAGCCAAAGACAGCGCACCGGGGAGCTGTTTTTT; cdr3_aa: CASSQRQRTGELFF
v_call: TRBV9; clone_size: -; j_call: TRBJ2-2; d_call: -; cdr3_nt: TGTGCCAGCAGCGTAGCTTTGGGCCAGGGTGGTATCGGGGAGCTGTTTTTT; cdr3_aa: CASSVALGQGGIGELFF
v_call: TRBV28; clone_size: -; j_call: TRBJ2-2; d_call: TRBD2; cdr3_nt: TGTGCCAGCAGTTTATTTGGCTCGGGGGGCGGGGAGCTGTTTTTT; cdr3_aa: CASSLFGSGGGELFF
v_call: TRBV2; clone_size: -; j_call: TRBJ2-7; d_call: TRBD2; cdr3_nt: TGTGCTTCACAGGGGACTAGCGGGAACTACGAGCAGTACTTC; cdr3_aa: CASQGTSGNYEQYF
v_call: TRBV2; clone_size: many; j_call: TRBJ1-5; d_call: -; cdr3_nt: TGTGCCAGCAGTTCCTCGAGGGGCGTCTCCTATAGCAATCAGCCCCAGCATTTT; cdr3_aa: CASSSSRGVSYSNQPQHF
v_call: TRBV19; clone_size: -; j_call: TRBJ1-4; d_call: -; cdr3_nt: TGTGCCAGTAGTCCCCCGGCGGCCTCAAGAAAACTGTTTTTT; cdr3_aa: CASSPPAASRKLFF
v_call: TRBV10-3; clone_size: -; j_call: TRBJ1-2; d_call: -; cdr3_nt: TGTGCCGGAGCGGGACGGTACTATGGCTACACCTTC; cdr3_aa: CAGAGRYYGYTF
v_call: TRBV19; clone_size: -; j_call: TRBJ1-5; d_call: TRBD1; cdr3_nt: TGTGCCAGTAGGGCTGGGACAGGGCTCCAAATTCAGCCCCAGCATTTT; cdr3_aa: CASRAGTGLQIQPQHF
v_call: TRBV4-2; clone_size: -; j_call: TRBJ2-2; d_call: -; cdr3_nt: TGTGCCAGCAGCCAAGGATCCGAGGGACGGGACGGGGAGCTGTTTTTT; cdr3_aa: CASSQGSEGRDGELFF
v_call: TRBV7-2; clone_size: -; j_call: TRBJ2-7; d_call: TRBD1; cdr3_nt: TGTGCCAGCGAAGCAGGGGGCAGATCCTACGAGCAGTACTTC; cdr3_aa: CASEAGGRSYEQYF
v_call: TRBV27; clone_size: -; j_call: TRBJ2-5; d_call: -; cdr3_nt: TGTGCCAGCAGTTTATCTCCAGCTCAAGAGACCCAGTACTTC; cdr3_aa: CASSLSPAQETQYF
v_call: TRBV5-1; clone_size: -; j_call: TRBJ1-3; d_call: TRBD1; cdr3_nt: TGCGCCAGCAGCTTGAATCAGGGGGCGTCGGGAAACACCATATATTTT; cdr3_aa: CASSLNQGASGNTIYF
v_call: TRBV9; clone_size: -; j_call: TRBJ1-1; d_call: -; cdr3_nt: TGTGCCAGCAGCGTCCAGGGAGAAGGAGCTTTCTTT; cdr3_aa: CASSVQGEGAFF
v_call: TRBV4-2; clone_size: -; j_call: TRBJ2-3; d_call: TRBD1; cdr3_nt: TGTGCCAGCAGCCTAGGACAGGGGGCCGATACGCAGTATTTT; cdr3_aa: CASSLGQGADTQYF
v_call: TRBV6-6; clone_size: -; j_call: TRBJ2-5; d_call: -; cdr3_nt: TGTGCCAGCAGGCCTGGGACGGGACAAGAGACCCAGTACTTC; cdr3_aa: CASRPGTGQETQYF
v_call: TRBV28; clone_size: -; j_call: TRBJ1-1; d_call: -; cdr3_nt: TGTGCCAGCAGCGCCCGTGGGGGGGAGGACGAAGCTTTCTTT; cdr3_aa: CASSARGGEDEAFF
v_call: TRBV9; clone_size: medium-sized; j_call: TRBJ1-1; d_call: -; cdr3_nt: TGTGCCAGCAGCGTCAAAGAAGTTGATCCCACTGAAGCTTTCTTT; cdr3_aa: CASSVKEVDPTEAFF
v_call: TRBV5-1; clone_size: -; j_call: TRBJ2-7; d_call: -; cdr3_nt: TGCGCCAGCAGCTTGGCCCGAGGACTAGAGCAGTACTTC; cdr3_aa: CASSLARGLEQYF
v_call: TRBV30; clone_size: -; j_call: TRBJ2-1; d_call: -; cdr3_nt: TGTGCCTGGGCCCTCTACAATGAGCAGTTCTTC; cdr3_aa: CAWALYNEQFF
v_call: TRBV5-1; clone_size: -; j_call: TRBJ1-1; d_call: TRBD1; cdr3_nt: TGCGCCAGCAGCTTGTCAGGGGGCCCTGAAGCTTTCTTT; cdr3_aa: CASSLSGGPEAFF
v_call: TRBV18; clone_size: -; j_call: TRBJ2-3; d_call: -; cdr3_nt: TGTGCCAGCTCACCACCCGCTATCCAAACGCAGTATTTT; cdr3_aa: CASSPPAIQTQYF
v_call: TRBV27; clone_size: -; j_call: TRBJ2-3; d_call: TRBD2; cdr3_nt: TGTGCCAGCAGTTTATCCGGGACTAGCGGGAGGGCCCATACGCAGTATTTT; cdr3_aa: CASSLSGTSGRAHTQYF
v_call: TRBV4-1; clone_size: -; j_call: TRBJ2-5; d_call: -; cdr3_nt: TGCGCCAGCAGCCAAGATCGTATCGGGCCCGAGATGGAGACCCAGTACTTC; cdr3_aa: CASSQDRIGPEMETQYF